Reported below is one T cell receptor (beta chain). Its specificity is unknown. The treatment: some 19 received Ad26.COV2.S at low or high dose, single or two shots; a few received placebo; per-sample allocation not given. Day 63 following the first vaccine or placebo injection was when the samples were taken. Whoever gave the sample was an adult aged 18-55 years in Boston. Sequenced by immunoSEQ multiplex PCR; TCRdb stores in-frame clones only, minus some. The sample has fewer than 400,000 clones; 70% to 90% are singletons. This sample is part of a study of Ad26.COV2.S vaccination and SARS-CoV-2 variants. In the study overall: The COV1001 Ad26.COV2.S trial arm included the donor. General observations from the study: Marked by substantial breadth, spike-specific CD8+ and CD4+ T cell responses were reportedly seen after vaccination. Non-spike TCR breadth did not differ much between vaccine and placebo recipients.

V was pared by 5 bases and J by 7 bases, with 8 bases between. This CDR3 is built from 11 residues. CDR1 and CDR2 (germline): SGHTA, FQGNSA. The chain couples TRBV7-2 to TRBJ1-2; D is uncertain. The source of this sequence is a person aged 18 to 65 who received the Ad26.COV2.S COVID-19 vaccine or a placebo. The specimen comprised peripheral blood, sampled in a trial of Ad26.COV2.S vaccine versus placebo. The CDR3 DNA reads as TGTGCCAGCAGCGTAGTTAGTGGCTACACCTTC. The encoded protein is CASSVVSGYTF.